Following are 8 T cell receptor beta chains from one sample sequenced in a study of control samples from healthy donors and cancer patients (TCRdb year 2020). Library preparation employed the immunoSEQ multiplex PCR assay. Sourced from immuneACCESS, this table was stored by TCRdb with only in-frame sequences that have V and J called. A share of the clones is absent; for the studies checked, an unresolved V gene accounts for under half, and the remainder has no known explanation. For this sample there are approximately 170,000 clones; 90% to 95% appear just once. In total, the top ten clones hold 0.68% of the sample. Input material: blood. Receptors were obtained from a woman in her twenties or thirties in good health.

V and J are TRBV7-2 and TRBJ2-7; D is undetermined. From germline, CDR1 is SGHTA and CDR2 FQGNSA. Trimming cost V 4 bases and J 3 bases, with 10 bases left between them. The CDR3 contains 13 residues. The CDR3 nucleotides are TGTGCCAGCAGCTCCCCCGTCTACTACGAGCAGTACTTC. Translated: CASSSPVYYEQYF.

V gene TRBV6-5 combines with J gene TRBJ1-5; 7 bases are shared with TRBD1. Germline CDR1 reads MNHEY; CDR2 reads SVGAGI. The CDR3 runs to 15 residues. Trimming at V came to 7 bases and at J to 4 bases, leaving 10 bases not matched to a gene. CDR3 DNA: TGTGCCAGCACCGAACAGGGGTTACTTAATCAGCCCCAGCATTTT. Translating it yields CASTEQGLLNQPQHF.

This chain uses TRBV7-3 with TRBJ2-1; TRBD2 aligns across 9 bases. The CDR3 spans 16 residues. With 2 bases clipped from V and 3 bases from J, the junction kept 5 bases outside the gene matches. Germline V gene lookup returns CDR1 SGHTA and CDR2 FQGTGA. The DNA of the CDR3 is TGTGCCAGCAGCTTACTTGCTAGCGGGATCTACAATGAGCAGTTCTTC. Amino acids: CASSLLASGIYNEQFF. The full variable domain, completed using reference TRBV7-3 and TRBJ2-1, is GAGVSQTPSNKVTEKGKYVELRCDPISGHTALYWYRQSLGQGPEFLIYFQGTGAADDSGLPNDRFFAVRPEGSVSTLKIQRTERGDSAVYLCASSLLASGIYNEQFFGPGTRLTVL.

The count of this clone is one. J is TRBJ1-2 and V is TRBV4-1; TRBD1 matches at 7 bases. With 2 bases clipped from V and 2 bases from J, the junction kept 8 bases outside the gene matches. Germline V gene data show CDR1 as MGHRA and CDR2 as YSYEKL. The CDR3 is 16 amino acids. The CDR3 coding sequence is TGCGCCAGCAGCCAACCGAGACAGGGCCCGAACTATGGCTACACCTTC. It yields the protein CASSQPRQGPNYGYTF.

This chain links TRBV5-8 with TRBJ2-2; a possible D gene is TRBD2 (6 bases). V was shortened by 7 bases and J by 1 base, with 14 bases between the two germline ends. This CDR3 has 15 amino acids. Germline-derived CDR1 and CDR2 are SGHTS and YDEGEE. The CDR3 DNA is TGTGCCAGCGAGGGACTCTACCTGAACACCGGGGAGCTGTTTTTT. Residues: CASEGLYLNTGELFF.

CDR3 loop: CASSYSMDFPPYNSPLHF. As DNA, the CDR3 is TGTGCCAGCAGTTACTCAATGGACTTCCCCCCCTATAATTCACCCCTCCACTTT. J is TRBJ1-6 and V is TRBV6-2 or TRBV6-3; D gene ambiguous. The CDR3 is 18 amino acids. V gave up 0 bases and J gave up 2 bases, with 14 bases separating them. Germline CDR1 reads MNHEY; CDR2 reads SVGEGT.

The chain employs TRBV3-1 (or the pseudogene TRBV3-2) and TRBJ2-3; 9 bases align to TRBD2. The ends lost 5 bases at V and 0 bases at J; junction bases unmatched: 6. Germline values: CDR1 LGHDT, CDR2 YNNKEL (reference sequence). The CDR3 extends over 16 amino acids. The CDR3 DNA reads TGTGCCAGCAGCGAAGGGACTAGCCTGAGCACAGATACGCAGTATTTT. Its translation: CASSEGTSLSTDTQYF.

This clone was detected only once. The same CDR3 can be traced to other DNA sequences in this sample. The chain combines TRBV7-9 with TRBJ1-1; the D gene is possibly TRBD1 (5 bases). V was pared by 3 bases and J by 1 base, with 9 bases between. The CDR3 is 14 residues long. Germline CDR1 SEHNR, CDR2 FQNEAQ (reference sequence). The CDR3 spells CASSLEGPNTEAFF. In DNA form, the CDR3 reads TGTGCCAGCAGCTTGGAGGGACCGAACACTGAAGCTTTCTTT.